This T cell receptor (beta chain) was identified during a study of T cells expressing NK-cell markers. Across the whole study: Sorted CD3+CD56-NKG2C+, CD3+CD56+NKG2C+ and CD3+CD56+NKG2C- T cells supplied the TCR beta repertoires. The eight sequenced donors comprised seven who were HCMV-seropositive and one who was seronegative. General study findings and limits: Several donors' CD3+CD56-NKG2C+ cells were dominated by the same clonotypes. Clones of NKG2C+ T cells that had expanded were of unclear HCMV specificity.

The CDR3 loop spans 14 amino acids. Germline lookup yields CDR1 MNHEY and CDR2 SVGAGI. No DNA is given; TCRdb re-called the 5' RACE reads and lists each CDR3 protein once. This listing includes some 500,000 distinct CDR3 sequences. Worth noting for this clonotype: The antigen is not known.

The chain joins TRBV6-5 to TRBJ2-3; TCRdb's assignment of TRBD2 cannot be checked, as there is no DNA. This TCR came from a woman in her forties or fifties in good health. The source material was blood T cells: a sorted CD56 or NKG2C T cell subset, CD4+ or CD8+ T cells, or bulk PBMC T cells (not recorded which). The CDR3 protein is CASSFGLGSDTQYF.